A selection of T cell receptor beta chains follows, all from one sample in a study of OX40 agonist ivuxolimab in advanced cancers. The table came from immunoSEQ multiplex PCR; TCRdb's copy has only in-frame clones and leaves some out. The sample contains about 76,000 clones, over 80% of which appear only once. The material was CD4+ or CD8+ T cells sorted from blood, obtained in a trial of the OX40 agonist ivuxolimab. The source is an adult with an advanced solid tumor such as melanoma, head and neck, liver or kidney cancer. CDR3s include the opening cysteine and the closing phenylalanine or tryptophan. D genes are given only for firm matches. A row's size may be missing; if present it is once, few, many or a size class.

v_gene,abundance,j_gene,d_gene,CDR3nt,CDR3aa
TRBV5-1,once,TRBJ2-2,NA,TGCGCCAGCAGCTTGGCCGGGGGCGGCACCGGGGAGCTGTTTTTT,CASSLAGGGTGELFF
TRBV2,once,TRBJ2-2,TRBD1,TGTGCCAGCACCGTGGACAGGGCGGTCGGGGAGCTGTTTTTT,CASTVDRAVGELFF
TRBV5-1,NA,TRBJ1-1,TRBD1,TGCGCCAGCAGCTTCCTGGGGACAGGGAACACTGAAGCTTTCTTT,CASSFLGTGNTEAFF
TRBV2,NA,TRBJ2-7,NA,TGTGCCAGCACCGGAGGTGGTGTGTTCTCCTACGAGCAGTACTTC,CASTGGGVFSYEQYF
TRBV5-5,few,TRBJ2-3,NA,TGTGCCAGCAGCTCGGGAGATACGCAGTATTTT,CASSSGDTQYF
TRBV7-8,once,TRBJ1-4,NA,TGTGCCAGCAGCTACCTCAGGGGCCCGAATGAAAAACTGTTTTTT,CASSYLRGPNEKLFF
TRBV5-1,NA,TRBJ2-7,TRBD1,TGCGCCAGCAGCGAGATAACAGGGGTCGAGCAGTACTTC,CASSEITGVEQYF
TRBV6-5,NA,TRBJ2-6,NA,TGTGCCAGCAGTTTACTCAGCTCTGGGGCCAACGTCCTGACTTTC,CASSLLSSGANVLTF
TRBV18,NA,TRBJ2-7,NA,TGTGCCAGCTCACCATTTGTGGTAGCGGACTCCGGGGAGCAGTACTTC,CASSPFVVADSGEQYF
TRBV9,NA,TRBJ2-1,TRBD2,TGTGCCAGCAGCGGGAGGACTAGTTTTAACTACAATGAGCAGTTCTTC,CASSGRTSFNYNEQFF
TRBV5-1,NA,TRBJ2-7,NA,TGCGCCAGCAGCACTAGGACAGCCCTGGACGAGCAGTACTTC,CASSTRTALDEQYF
TRBV4-1,NA,TRBJ2-3,TRBD2,TGCGCCAGCAGGTACACTAGCGGGAGCACAGATACGCAGTATTTT,CASRYTSGSTDTQYF
TRBV7-3,NA,TRBJ2-1,TRBD1,TGTGCCAGCAGCTTTGGACAGGGGCAATACAATGAGCAGTTCTTC,CASSFGQGQYNEQFF